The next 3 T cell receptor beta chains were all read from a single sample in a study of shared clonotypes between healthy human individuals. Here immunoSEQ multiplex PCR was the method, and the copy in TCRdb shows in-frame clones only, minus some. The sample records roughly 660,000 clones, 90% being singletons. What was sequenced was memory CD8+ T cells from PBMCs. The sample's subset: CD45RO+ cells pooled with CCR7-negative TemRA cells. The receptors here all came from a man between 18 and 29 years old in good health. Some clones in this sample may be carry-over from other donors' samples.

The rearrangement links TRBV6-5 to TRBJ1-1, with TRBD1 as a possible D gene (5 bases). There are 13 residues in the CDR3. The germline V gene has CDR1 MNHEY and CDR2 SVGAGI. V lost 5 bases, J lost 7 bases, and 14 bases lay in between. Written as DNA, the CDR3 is TGTGCCAGCAGTACCGGGACCGCAGTTGAAGCTTTCTTT. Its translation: CASSTGTAVEAFF.

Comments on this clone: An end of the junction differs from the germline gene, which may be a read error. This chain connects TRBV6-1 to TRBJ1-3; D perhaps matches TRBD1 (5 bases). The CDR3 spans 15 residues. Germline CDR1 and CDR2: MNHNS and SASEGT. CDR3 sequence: CASREGAREVRPVYF. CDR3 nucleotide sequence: TGTGCCAGCAGGGAAGGGGCCCGAGAGGTTAGACCTGTATATTTT.

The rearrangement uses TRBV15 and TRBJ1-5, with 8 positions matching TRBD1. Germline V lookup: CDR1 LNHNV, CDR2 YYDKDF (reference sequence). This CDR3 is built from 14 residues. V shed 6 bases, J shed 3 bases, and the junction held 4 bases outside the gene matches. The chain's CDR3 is CATRRTGNNQPQHF. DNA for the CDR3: TGTGCCACCAGGAGGACAGGGAACAATCAGCCCCAGCATTTT.